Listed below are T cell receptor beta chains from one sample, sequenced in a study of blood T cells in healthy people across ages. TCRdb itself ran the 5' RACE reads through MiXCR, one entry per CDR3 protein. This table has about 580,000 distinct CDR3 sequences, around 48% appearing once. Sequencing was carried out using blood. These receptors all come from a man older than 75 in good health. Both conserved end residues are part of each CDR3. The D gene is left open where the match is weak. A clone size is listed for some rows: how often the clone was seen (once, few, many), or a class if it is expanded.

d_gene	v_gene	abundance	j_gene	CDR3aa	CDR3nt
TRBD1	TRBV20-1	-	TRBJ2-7	CSALTDRDYEQYF	TGCAGTGCTCTAACTGACAGGGACTACGAGCAGTACTTC
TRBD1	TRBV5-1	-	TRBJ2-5	CASSTGQAKTQYF	TGCGCCAGCAGCACGGGACAGGCTAAGACCCAGTACTTC
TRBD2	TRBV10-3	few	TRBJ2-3	CAISVGGEGTDTQYF	TGTGCCATCAGTGTCGGGGGGGAAGGCACAGATACGCAGTATTTT
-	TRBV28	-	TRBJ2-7	CASSAQTGYEQYF	TGTGCCAGCAGCGCTCAGACAGGCTACGAGCAGTACTTC
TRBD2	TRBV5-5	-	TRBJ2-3	CASSHAFGRGTDTQYF	TGTGCCAGCAGCCACGCCTTTGGGAGGGGCACAGATACGCAGTATTTT
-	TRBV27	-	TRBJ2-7	CASSYQRSSYEQYF	TGTGCCAGCAGTTATCAGCGGAGCTCCTACGAGCAGTACTTC
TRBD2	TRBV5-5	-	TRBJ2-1	CASSLGLAGDYNEQFF	TGTGCCAGCAGCTTGGGACTAGCGGGAGATTACAATGAGCAGTTCTTC
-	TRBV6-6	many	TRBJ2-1	CASLRGGQGNEQFF	TGTGCCAGCCTCCGTGGAGGCCAGGGCAATGAGCAGTTCTTC
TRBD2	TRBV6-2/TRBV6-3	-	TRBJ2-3	CASSWPREATDTQYF	TGTGCCAGCAGTTGGCCTCGGGAGGCCACAGATACGCAGTATTTT
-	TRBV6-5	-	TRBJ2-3	CASSYSSETLRNGTDTQYF	TGTGCCAGCAGTTACTCGAGCGAGACTCTAAGGAATGGTACAGATACGCAGTATTTT
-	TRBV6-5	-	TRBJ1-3	CASSIDPSGNTIYF	TGTGCCAGCAGTATTGACCCCTCTGGAAACACCATATATTTT
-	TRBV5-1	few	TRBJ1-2	CASSLGSPANYGYTF	TGCGCCAGCAGCTTGGGCAGTCCAGCTAACTATGGCTACACCTTC
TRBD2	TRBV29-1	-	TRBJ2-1	CSVEDPTTSDSYNEQFF	TGCAGCGTTGAAGATCCCACGACTAGCGACTCCTACAATGAGCAGTTCTTC
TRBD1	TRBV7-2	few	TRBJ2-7	CAMGQGTTYEQYF	TGTGCGATGGGACAGGGGACTACCTACGAGCAGTACTTC
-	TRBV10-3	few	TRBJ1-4	CAISATGNRNEKLFF	TGTGCCATCAGTGCCACCGGGAACAGGAATGAAAAACTGTTTTTT
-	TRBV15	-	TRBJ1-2	CATPWEGLLYGYTF	TGTGCCACCCCGTGGGAGGGACTCCTATATGGCTACACCTTC
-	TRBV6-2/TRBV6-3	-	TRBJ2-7	CASSPMTAWEQYF	TGTGCCAGCAGTCCCATGACAGCGTGGGAGCAGTACTTC
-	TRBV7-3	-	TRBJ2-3	CASSPTGTGGLDTQYF	TGTGCCAGCAGCCCTACCGGGACTGGCGGGTTAGATACGCAGTATTTT
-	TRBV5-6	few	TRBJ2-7	CASSSNRYEQYF	TGTGCCAGCAGCTCGAACAGATACGAGCAGTACTTC
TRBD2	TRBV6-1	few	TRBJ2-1	CASSPRTSVDEQFF	TGTGCCAGCAGTCCACGGACTAGCGTGGATGAGCAGTTCTTC
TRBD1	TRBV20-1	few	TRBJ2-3	CSARRTGVSTDTQYF	TGCAGTGCTAGACGGACAGGGGTTAGCACAGATACGCAGTATTTT
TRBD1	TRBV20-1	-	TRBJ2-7	CSRQGSNPYEQYF	TGCAGTCGACAGGGGAGTAACCCCTACGAGCAGTACTTC
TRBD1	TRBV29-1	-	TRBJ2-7	CSVVGDRVGYEQYF	TGCAGCGTTGTCGGGGACAGGGTAGGCTACGAGCAGTACTTC
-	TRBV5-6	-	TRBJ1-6	CASSLWDSPLHF	TGTGCCAGCAGCTTATGGGATTCACCCCTCCACTTT
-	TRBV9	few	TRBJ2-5	CASSVGTNELRETQYF	TGTGCCAGCAGCGTAGGTACTAACGAACTACGAGAGACCCAGTACTTC
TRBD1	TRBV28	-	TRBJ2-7	CASSPYQISGGWRYEQYF	TGTGCCAGCAGTCCTTACCAGATATCAGGGGGCTGGCGCTACGAGCAGTACTTC
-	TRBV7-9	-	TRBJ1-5	CASSLGNAQPQHF	TGTGCCAGCAGCTTGGGGAATGCTCAGCCCCAGCATTTT
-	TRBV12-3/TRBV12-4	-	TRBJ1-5	CASRGGYNQPQHF	TGTGCCAGCAGAGGGGGGTACAATCAGCCCCAGCATTTT